Sequencing of this TCR beta chain was carried out in a study of radiotherapy plus CTLA-4 blockade in lung cancer. General observations from the study: TCR clones from tumors expanded in blood after radiotherapy plus ipilimumab. Among reported predictors of response, early blood T cell clone dynamics with interferon-beta performed best.

A note on this clone: Its antigen is as yet unknown.

Assay used: immunoSEQ multiplex PCR; TCRdb lists only in-frame clones, some missing. This sample has 90,000 or so clones; roughly 85% occur once, and the top ten carry roughly 0.85%. Treatment of patients with chemo-refractory metastatic non-small-cell lung cancer consisted of focal radiation plus CTLA-4 blockade with ipilimumab. Trimming left V 2 bases short and J 1 base short, with 13 bases between. Germline V lookup: CDR1 SGHDT, CDR2 YYEEEE. This CDR3 comprises 16 residues. This sequence joins TRBV5-6 and TRBJ1-5; D gene uncertain. The sequence was obtained from a human donor with non-small cell lung cancer who had stable disease on radiotherapy plus ipilimumab. The starting material was peripheral blood, obtained from a patient treated with radiotherapy plus ipilimumab. The DNA for the CDR3 is TGTGCCAGCAGCTTTGGCGCTGCGAGGAGCAATCAGCCCCAGCATTTT. As protein: CASSFGAARSNQPQHF.